The sequence of this TCR beta chain was determined in a study of CD8+ T cells in alopecia areata (dated by TCRdb to the late 2010s). In the study overall: Female C3H/HeJ recipients, roughly 6-11 weeks old, were grafted with skin from C3H/HeJ donors with spontaneous alopecia (roughly 6-13 months old). High-throughput TCRbeta sequencing was used to examine T cell clonal expansion in alopecia areata in both the C3H/HeJ mouse model and human patients. Human TCRbeta sequencing covered scalp tissue and sorted CD4+ and CD8+ peripheral blood T cells from patchy and totalis/universalis alopecia areata patients and healthy controls. RNA came from the PAXgene miRNA kit for fixed scalp, the miRNeasy kit for PBMCs, and the RNeasy kit for mouse skin. TCRbeta CDR3 regions were amplified by immunoSEQ multiplex PCR using 35 Vbeta forward and 13 Jbeta reverse primers. Scalp clonality was compared among normal scalp (n=4), patchy alopecia areata scalp (n=8), and alopecia totalis/universalis scalp (n=8).

Concerning this clone itself: This clone's antigen is unknown. It may be a read error: a sequence one base away is much more abundant. Mouse gene names and germline sequences are used here. The read falls 4 residues short of the CDR3 end, and the missing part is taken from the germline J gene. The sample holds other DNA sequences that translate to the same CDR3.

Pooled mouse cutaneous lymph node cells were stained for CD4, CD8alpha, NKG2D, NKG2ACE and other markers, then sorted on a BD Influx. General study outcomes and caveats: Compared with mice, TCR sequences shared between patients were less clear, possibly partly because of HLA diversity across the patient population. Higher clonality and more expanded CD8+ clones were observed in lesional scalp than in normal scalp, particularly in alopecia totalis/universalis, a finding suggestive of antigenic drive. Unlike mouse skin, where gammadelta T cells dominate, normal human skin contains resident alphabeta T cells that get sequenced too, which complicates analysis of the scalp TCR repertoire.

CDR3 length: 13 amino acids, cysteine to phenylalanine. The DNA covers only part of the CDR3, 27 bases in frame from base 1. CDR1 and CDR2 were assigned from the germline V gene as NSHNY and SYGAGN. After removal of 4 bases from V and 3 bases from J, the junction retains 1 base not matched to a gene. Receptor libraries were prepared by the immunoSEQ multiplex PCR assay. To provide template for TCR sequencing, every sample had RNA extracted and reverse transcribed into cDNA. First-strand cDNA was synthesized using SuperScript III with a 2:1 mix of oligo-dT and random hexamers. Amplification bias was assessed with a synthetic immune receptor repertoire, and residual bias was removed computationally. Sequencing of the libraries was done on Illumina HiSeq with 60 bp reads that cover the CDR3, reading from J toward V. The authors processed their data as follows. Raw reads were preprocessed for error removal, and CDR3 was defined according to IMGT conventions as running from the conserved cysteine to phenylalanine. Clonality was computed by normalizing Shannon entropy by log2 of the number of productive unique TCRs and subtracting the result from 1. Whether each scalp clone was CD4 or CD8 was inferred by checking scalp TCRbeta sequences against the CD4 and CD8 repertoires from sorted blood. TCRdb stores this immuneACCESS table with in-frame sequences only. Part of the clones is absent; in the studies checked, under half of the shortfall reflects unresolved V genes, and no reason is known for the rest. That table furnishes V, J and clone size, whereas the DNA furnished D and trimming. The sample counts 250,000 or so clones, each observed more than once. The top ten clonotypes cover less than 1.5% of the sample.

The source of this sequence is a C3H/HeJ mouse with alopecia areata. With respect to MHC, this strain carries the haplotype H2-k. The chain was built from TRBV13-1 and TRBJ1-2, and TRBD1 matches 9 of the central bases. Sequencing was done on a sample of CD4+ T cells sorted from a lymph node. CDR3 loop: CASSRQGDSDYTF. The sequenced part of the CDR3 DNA is TGTGCCAGCAGTCGACAGGGGGACTCC.